These 14 T cell receptor beta chains were all obtained from the same sample, sequenced in a study of T-cell memory formation after mild COVID-19 (dated by TCRdb to about 2021). To prepare the library, 5' RACE was applied. The listed sequencing device is Illumina NovaSeq 6000. In TCRdb, the public reads were trimmed at Q25 with fastp and aligned with MiXCR, with productive beta chains retained. Merged by CDR3 protein, the rows form single entries marked with the most common genes and DNA. Counted in this sample were about 180,000 distinct CDR3 sequences; around 20% of them appeared once. The top ten clones comprise under 4.5% of the sample. The sample taken for sequencing was PBMCs or a T cell subset sorted from them (not recorded which). These receptor sequences come from a man aged 18 to 35 who had mild COVID-19 (a few samples of this study predate the infection). The sample titles of this study are shuffled in the database, so cell type and time point are left out; the donor was told from shared clones.

This clonotype was found a few times. The chain combines TRBV20-1 with TRBJ2-3; 7 bases match TRBD2. This CDR3 comprises 15 residues. With 3 bases clipped from V and 1 base from J, the junction kept 7 bases outside the gene matches. Germline V gene data show CDR1 as DFQATT and CDR2 as SNEGSKA (reference sequence). The CDR3 DNA reads TGCAGTGCTAGTCCCCCCAGCGGGGGCACAGATACGCAGTATTTT. The encoded protein is CSASPPSGGTDTQYF.

A few counts support this clonotype. The chain uses TRBV7-8 and TRBJ1-2; 7 nucleotides agree with TRBD1. CDR3 length: 16 residues. Germline lookup yields CDR1 SGHVS and CDR2 FQNEAQ. V shed 3 bases and J 3 bases; nucleotides not matched to a gene: 10. In DNA, the CDR3 is TGTGCCAGCAGCTTTCAGACAGGGAGGGTGGACTATGGCTACACCTTC. Translating it yields CASSFQTGRVDYGYTF.

This chain uses TRBV6-4 with TRBJ1-1; tentative D call: TRBD1 (6 bases). The CDR3 has 14 residues. The germline V gene has CDR1 MRHNA and CDR2 SNTAGT. The V gene lost 3 bases and the J gene lost 11 bases, with 19 bases spanning the gap. The CDR3 DNA is TGTGCCAGCAGTGAGGGGGCCGGGTTGGGATACGCTTTCTTT. Protein: CASSEGAGLGYAFF.

There are a few counts of this clonotype. The V gene is TRBV19, the J gene TRBJ1-4; D is unclear. This CDR3 region has 15 residues. V gave up 8 bases and J gave up 1 base, with 14 bases separating them. Germline lookup yields CDR1 LNHDA and CDR2 SQIVND (reference sequence). The CDR3 region is CASRDEGLTNEKLFF. The CDR3 DNA reads TGTGCCAGTCGGGATGAGGGTTTAACTAATGAAAAACTGTTTTTT.

A few counts support this clonotype. V usage is TRBV10-3 and J usage is TRBJ1-1, with TRBD1 as a possible D gene (5 bases). V lost 5 bases to trimming and J lost 10 bases, with 14 bases between them. The germline V gene has CDR1 ENHRY and CDR2 SYGVKD. The CDR3 has 12 residues. DNA of the CDR3: TGTGCCATCAGTCCAATCCGGGGCGCAGCTTTCTTT. Its protein is CAISPIRGAAFF.

The rearrangement links TRBV5-1 to TRBJ1-1; D not certain. V was trimmed by 4 bases and J by 1 base, leaving 17 bases between them. The CDR3 sequence is 16 residues long. Germline V gives CDR1 SGHRS, CDR2 YFSETQ. The CDR3 sequence: CASSLMGMLGNTEAFF. DNA for the CDR3: TGCGCCAGCAGCCTAATGGGAATGCTTGGGAACACTGAAGCTTTCTTT.

Only a few counts were recorded for this clonotype. V is TRBV20-1 and J is TRBJ2-3; weak D call: TRBD1 (6 bases). The V end was cut by 0 bases, the J end by 2 bases, with 12 bases between. Germline V gene lookup returns CDR1 DFQATT and CDR2 SNEGSKA (reference sequence). The CDR3 length is 15 residues. CDR3 coding DNA: TGCAGTGCTAGAGATCCGGACAGAGACACAGATACGCAGTATTTT. It translates to CSARDPDRDTDTQYF.

In DNA, the CDR3 is TGTGCCAGCAGCCAAGCTGCGCCGGAGGACAATGAGCAGTTCTTC. Its protein product is CASSQAAPEDNEQFF. The chain combines TRBV4-2 with TRBJ2-1; D may be TRBD2 (5 bases). The V end was cut by 1 base, the J end by 5 bases, with 12 bases between. Germline V lookup: CDR1 LGHNA, CDR2 YNFKEQ. The CDR3 is made up of 15 amino acids.

The chain joins TRBV7-2 to TRBJ2-3, with TRBD2 matching 9 bases. The length of the CDR3 is 17 residues. Germline V gene sequence: CDR1 SGHTA, CDR2 FQGNSA. The junction had 9 bases not matched to a gene; V was cut back by 1 base and J by 4 bases. DNA of the CDR3: TGTGCCAGCAGCTTAGTGGTGTGGGCTAGCGGGGCAGATACGCAGTATTTT. Its protein is CASSLVVWASGADTQYF.

This clonotype occurred a few times. The J gene is TRBJ1-5, the V gene TRBV20-1, with 11 bases aligning to TRBD1. The CDR3 extends over 14 amino acids. The junction had 7 bases not matched to a gene; V was cut back by 6 bases and J by 6 bases. Germline-derived CDR1 and CDR2 are DFQATT and SNEGSKA (reference sequence). The CDR3 is CSAGQGAKGQPQHF. The CDR3 DNA is TGCAGTGCAGGACAGGGGGCGAAGGGTCAGCCCCAGCATTTT.

Comments on this clonotype: A read error may account for a junction end that differs from germline. The chain carries TRBV3-1 and TRBJ1-6; D is undetermined. Germline V lookup: CDR1 LGHDT, CDR2 YNNKEL (reference sequence). The CDR3 is made up of 13 amino acids. The CDR3, as DNA: TGTGCCAGCAGACAAGACTATAATTCACCCCTCCACTTT. Translating it yields CASRQDYNSPLHF.

This clonotype has just a few counts. This chain uses TRBV6-2 or TRBV6-3 with TRBJ2-1, with D possibly matching TRBD2 (6 bases). CDR1 and CDR2 from the germline V gene are MNHEY and SVGEGT. This CDR3 comprises 14 residues. Trimming removed 4 bases at V and 7 bases at J, with 14 bases between. CDR3 bases: TGTGCCAGCAGTTGGAGGGCAGGGTTAAATGAGCAGTTCTTC. Translation: CASSWRAGLNEQFF.

The J gene is TRBJ2-7, the V gene TRBV4-3, with 9 nucleotides matching TRBD2. V trimming: 4 bases; J trimming: 3 bases; junction bases outside the gene matches: 10. The CDR3 consists of 16 residues. The germline CDR1 and CDR2 sequences are LGHNA and YSLEER. The DNA for the CDR3 is TGCGCCAGCAGCCTTCAGCGGGGGGCCTACTTCTACGAGCAGTACTTC. Amino acids: CASSLQRGAYFYEQYF.

The chain carries TRBV5-6 and TRBJ2-5; D not resolved. Germline values: CDR1 SGHDT, CDR2 YYEEEE. The length of the CDR3 is 14 residues. Trimming cost V 0 bases and J 3 bases, with 9 bases left between them. In DNA, the CDR3 is TGTGCCAGCAGCTTGGAAAGGAGAGAAGAGACCCAGTACTTC. Translation: CASSLERREETQYF.